This T cell receptor (beta chain) emerged from a study of control samples from healthy donors and cancer patients. Assay used: immunoSEQ multiplex PCR; TCRdb lists only in-frame clones, some missing. The table has 200,000 or so clones, 90% to 95% seen once. Sequencing was done on a sample of blood. This clonotype originated in a man aged 45-65 years in good health.

The DNA of the CDR3 is TGTGCTAGTGGTTCCACGACAGCCCAAGCTTTCTTT. It encodes CASGSTTAQAFF. The V call is TRBV12-5, the J call TRBJ1-1, with D tentatively TRBD1 (5 bases). From germline, CDR1 is LGHNT and CDR2 FRNRAP. There are 12 residues in the CDR3. The germline V and J ends were trimmed by 4 bases and 9 bases, with 12 bases remaining between them.